The next 22 T cell receptor beta chains were all read from a single sample in a study of T cell changes during pregnancy in multiple sclerosis. Here immunoSEQ multiplex PCR was the method, and the copy in TCRdb shows in-frame clones only, minus some. Here the sample spans some 60,000 clones, roughly nine tenths being singletons. The sample here was CD4+ T cells from peripheral blood mononuclear cells, taken in the third trimester of pregnancy. These receptors all come from a female donor with multiple sclerosis, enrolled in a pregnancy study.

CDR3 loop: CASSLQRGGGNTEAFF. CDR3 coding DNA: TGTGCCAGCAGCTTACAGCGGGGCGGGGGGAACACTGAAGCTTTCTTT. The rearrangement links TRBV7-8 to TRBJ1-1; weak D call: TRBD1 (5 bases). CDR1 and CDR2 from the germline V gene are SGHVS and FQNEAQ. Trimming removed 2 bases at V and 1 base at J, with 14 bases between. The CDR3 runs to 16 residues.

J is TRBJ1-2 and V is TRBV10-3; 7 bases fit TRBD1. The CDR3 covers 15 residues. CDR1 ENHRY and CDR2 SYGVKD come from the germline V gene. The J segment lost 3 bases and the V segment lost 6 bases, leaving 10 bases of the junction unmatched. In DNA form, the CDR3 reads TGTGCCATCAGCCCATTCCCCGGGACAGACTATGGCTACACCTTC. Its translation is CAISPFPGTDYGYTF.

The chain joins TRBV27 to TRBJ1-2; D is uncertain. Deletions cut 5 bases from V and 5 bases from J, with 12 bases between. Germline V CDR1 and CDR2: MNHEY, SMNVEV (reference sequence). The CDR3 covers 13 residues. Here the CDR3 DNA reads TGTGCCAGCAGTCCTATGGAGGGATATGGCTACACCTTC. Translation gives CASSPMEGYGYTF.

The V gene is TRBV4-3, the J gene TRBJ2-2; TRBD1 agrees at 8 bases. The CDR3 has 15 residues. Germline CDR1 reads LGHNA; CDR2 reads YSLEER. V lost 2 bases to trimming and J lost 2 bases; unmatched junction nucleotides: 1. Here the CDR3 DNA reads TGCGCCAGCAGCCAAACAGGGGGAAACACCGGGGAGCTGTTTTTT. This sequence encodes CASSQTGGNTGELFF.

V gene TRBV4-1 combines with J gene TRBJ1-3; D not certain. V lost 0 bases and J lost 0, with 6 bases in between. The CDR3 runs to 15 residues. From germline, CDR1 is MGHRA and CDR2 YSYEKL. CDR3 amino acids: CASSQDGSSGNTIYF. CDR3 coding DNA: TGCGCCAGCAGCCAAGACGGGAGCTCTGGAAACACCATATATTTT.

This chain connects TRBV10-3 to TRBJ2-3; D may be TRBD1 (6 bases). This CDR3 spans 16 amino acids. Per germline, CDR1 ENHRY and CDR2 SYGVKD. V was clipped by 2 bases and J by 2 bases, with 14 bases between them. The CDR3 nucleotides read TGTGCCATCAGTGAGGTTAACAGGGCCTTCACAGATACGCAGTATTTT. Translating it yields CAISEVNRAFTDTQYF.

V and J are TRBV5-1 and TRBJ2-7; no reliable D call. Germline V lookup: CDR1 SGHRS, CDR2 YFSETQ. The CDR3 is 13 amino acids. The ends were cut back, 6 bases at V and 2 bases at J, with 12 bases in the middle. CDR3 in amino acids: CASNPTGTYEQYF. The DNA for the CDR3 is TGCGCCAGCAACCCGACGGGTACCTACGAGCAGTACTTC.

This clone was seen at least ten times. The chain joins TRBV21-1 to TRBJ1-1; the table assigns TRBD1, which was not confirmed against the DNA. TRBV21-1 is deemed a pseudogene. The CDR3 has 14 amino acids. DNA for the CDR3: TGTGCCAGCAGCTCGCACACAGGGGACACTGAAGCTTTCTTT. Protein product: CASSSHTGDTEAFF.

The CDR3 is CASSLRQGAQETQYF. DNA for the CDR3: TGTGCCAGCAGCTTGAGGCAGGGGGCCCAAGAGACCCAGTACTTC. The gene calls are TRBV5-4 and TRBJ2-5; 8 bases align to TRBD1. The CDR3 has 15 residues. V lost 1 base to trimming and J lost 1 base; unmatched junction nucleotides: 3. CDR1 is SGHNT and CDR2 is YYREEE in the germline V gene (reference sequence).

This rearrangement joins TRBV5-1 to TRBJ2-1; a possible D gene is TRBD2 (7 bases). The germline V gene encodes CDR1 SGHRS and CDR2 YFSETQ. Between the trimmed V and J ends, which lost 8 bases and 9 bases, there was a span of 27 bases. CDR3 length: 16 amino acids. The DNA of the CDR3 is TGCGCCAGATCACGGGGAGGGGGACAAGCCTCCGGTGAGCAGTTCTTC. Its protein product is CARSRGGGQASGEQFF.

The chain recombines TRBV6-5 with TRBJ1-1; 7 bases fit TRBD1. The CDR3 is 15 amino acids. With 4 bases clipped from V and 4 bases from J, the junction kept 9 bases outside the gene matches. Germline lookup yields CDR1 MNHEY and CDR2 SVGAGI. CDR3 sequence: CASSLGTEGGTEAFF. The CDR3 nucleotides read TGTGCCAGCAGTTTGGGGACAGAGGGTGGCACTGAAGCTTTCTTT.

This chain connects TRBV6-1 to TRBJ2-7; 10 bases are a match to TRBD2. The CDR3 has 13 amino acids. In germline, CDR1 is MNHNS, CDR2 SASEGT. Trimming cost V 2 bases and J 7 bases; bases outside gene matches: 2. The CDR3 DNA is TGTGCCAGCAGTGAACAGCGGGAGGGGGAGCAGTACTTC. Translating gives CASSEQREGEQYF.

The J gene is TRBJ2-1, the V gene TRBV7-9; D is possibly TRBD2 (6 bases). Trimming cost V 2 bases and J 6 bases, with 8 bases left between them. The CDR3 loop spans 13 amino acids. Germline V gives CDR1 SEHNR, CDR2 FQNEAQ (reference sequence). CDR3 coding DNA: TGTGCCAGCAGCTTACTTAGCGGCAATGAGCAGTTCTTC. Amino acids: CASSLLSGNEQFF.

CDR3 sequence reads: CASSWDSLGNTIYF. For the CDR3, the DNA is TGTGCCAGCAGTTGGGACAGTCTTGGAAACACCATATATTTT. This sequence joins TRBV6-6 and TRBJ1-3; 7 bases match TRBD1. V dropped 4 bases and J dropped 3; count of bases not matched to a gene: 3. The germline gives CDR1 MNHNY, CDR2 SVGAGI (reference sequence). This CDR3 is built from 14 residues.

This clone occurred a few times. This rearrangement joins TRBV4-2 to TRBJ1-2, with 10 bases matching TRBD1. The CDR3 length is 14 residues. Germline V gene data show CDR1 as LGHNA and CDR2 as YNFKEQ. The J segment lost 3 bases and the V segment lost 3 bases, leaving 1 base of the junction unmatched. The CDR3 DNA follows: TGTGCCAGCAGCCAGACAGGGGGCGACTATGGCTACACCTTC. It yields the protein CASSQTGGDYGYTF.

The rearrangement joins TRBV5-1 to TRBJ2-7; 10 bases match TRBD1. The CDR3 length is 16 residues. The V gene's germline CDR1 is SGHRS and CDR2 YFSETQ. J lost 3 bases, V lost 0 bases, and 6 bases had no gene match. CDR3 nucleotide sequence: TGCGCCAGCAGCTTGGTAAGGCGGGACAGGGGCTACGAGCAGTACTTC. Protein: CASSLVRRDRGYEQYF.

V usage is TRBV28 and J usage is TRBJ1-2, with D possibly being TRBD1 (6 bases). The V and J ends lost 2 bases and 1 base respectively, with 17 bases between them. The CDR3 loop spans 17 amino acids. Germline assignment: CDR1 MDHEN and CDR2 SYDVKM. CDR3 bases: TGTGCCAGCAGTTTAATAGGACAGTCAAGGATTAACTATGGCTACACCTTC. It yields the protein CASSLIGQSRINYGYTF.

The chain has TRBV29-1 and TRBJ1-2; perhaps TRBD1 as D (6 bases). The V gene lost 5 bases and the J gene lost 3 bases, with 31 bases spanning the gap. In germline, CDR1 is SQVTM, CDR2 ANQGSEA. This CDR3 contains 19 residues. The CDR3 sequence is CSVNNEGNRDRFNYYGYTF. The CDR3 DNA reads TGCAGCGTTAATAATGAGGGGAACAGGGATAGATTTAACTACTATGGCTACACCTTC.

This rearrangement joins TRBV10-3 to TRBJ2-7; 11 bases fit TRBD2. The CDR3 contains 16 residues. Trimming cost V 4 bases and J 0 bases; bases outside gene matches: 5. CDR1 ENHRY and CDR2 SYGVKD come from the germline V gene. CDR3 in amino acids: CAISAGLAGYSYEQYF. CDR3 sequence (DNA): TGTGCCATCAGTGCTGGACTAGCGGGTTACTCCTACGAGCAGTACTTC.

V gene TRBV30 combines with J gene TRBJ1-1; 10 nucleotides match TRBD1. This CDR3 contains 14 residues. Germline V gene sequence: CDR1 GTSNPN, CDR2 SVGIG (reference sequence). Unmatched junction bases numbered 4, after V lost 5 bases and J lost 1 base. CDR3: CAWSRDRGNTEAFF. Here the CDR3 DNA reads TGTGCCTGGTCCCGGGACAGGGGGAACACTGAAGCTTTCTTT.

V gene TRBV11-2 combines with J gene TRBJ2-7; TRBD2 aligns across 8 bases. J was trimmed by 1 base and V by 5 bases; bases with no gene match: 4. Germline CDR1 reads SGHAT; CDR2 reads FQNNGV. The CDR3 has 14 amino acids. CDR3 nucleotides: TGTGCCAGCAGCCCTACTAGCGGTTCCTACGAGCAGTACTTC. Translating gives CASSPTSGSYEQYF.

This chain connects TRBV19 to TRBJ1-1; 8 nucleotides align to TRBD1. This CDR3 is built from 14 residues. V shed 7 bases and J 4 bases; nucleotides not matched to a gene: 8. CDR1 is LNHDA, CDR2 SQIVND, per germline (reference sequence). CDR3: CASTPTGELTEAFF. The CDR3 nucleotides are TGTGCCAGTACCCCGACAGGGGAGCTCACTGAAGCTTTCTTT.